Sequencing of this T cell receptor beta chain was carried out in a study of blood T cells in healthy people across ages. This clonotype was observed many times. A second about 7 to 11 cycle PCR used barcoded and J-beta primers. TCRdb fed the 5' RACE reads into MiXCR, producing one record per CDR3 protein. Counted here are under 1,000,000 distinct CDR3 sequences, about half occurring once; the ten biggest clones make up 15% to 20%. Per germline, CDR1 KGHDR and CDR2 SFDVKD. The CDR3 sequence is 17 residues long. V trimming: 5 bases; J trimming: 3 bases; junction bases outside the gene matches: 4. The rearrangement links TRBV24-1 to TRBJ2-1; TRBD2 matches at 15 bases. The sequence came from a man older than 75 in good health. The specimen sequenced was blood. The CDR3 sequence: CATSGTSGREVYNEQFF. The CDR3 DNA is TGTGCCACCAGTGGGACTAGCGGGAGGGAAGTCTACAATGAGCAGTTCTTC.